The next 5 T cell receptor beta chains were all read from a single sample in a study of blood T cell repertoires in COVID-19. TCRdb keeps only in-frame clones here, not all; method: immunoSEQ multiplex PCR. The sample shows around 200,000 clones, 80% to 85% of them seen only once. Source material: peripheral blood. The receptors originated from a woman in her 40s with COVID-19, enrolled during active disease.

This clone was recorded once. V usage is TRBV6-1 and J usage is TRBJ2-2; possibly TRBD1 for D (5 bases). Germline V gene lookup returns CDR1 MNHNS and CDR2 SASEGT. V lost 2 bases to trimming and J lost 9 bases, with 16 bases between them. The CDR3 sequence is 15 residues long. CDR3 nucleotide sequence: TGTGCCAGCAGTGAATGGGTGGCCGACAGAAGGGAGCTGTTTTTT. It translates to CASSEWVADRRELFF.

The V and J genes are TRBV2 and TRBJ2-4; the match to TRBD1 covers 7 bases. There are 13 residues in the CDR3. V shed 9 bases, J shed 0 bases, and the junction held 2 bases outside the gene matches. Germline assignment: CDR1 SNHLY and CDR2 FYNNEI. The CDR3 reads CARTGLAKNIQYF. In nucleotides, the CDR3 is TGTGCCAGGACAGGGTTAGCCAAAAACATTCAGTACTTC.

The rearrangement links TRBV25-1 to TRBJ1-2, with 11 bases that match TRBD1. After removal of 1 base from V and 7 bases from J, the junction contained 8 bases not matched to a gene. CDR3 length: 16 residues. In germline, CDR1 is MGHDK, CDR2 SYGVNS. This CDR3 is CASSESGGQGASGYTF. Here the CDR3 DNA reads TGTGCCAGCAGTGAATCAGGCGGACAGGGGGCGAGTGGCTACACCTTC.

The chain is built from TRBV7-3 and TRBJ1-1; the D gene is possibly TRBD1 (5 bases). The germline V and J ends were trimmed by 5 bases and 1 base, with 14 bases remaining between them. The CDR3 has 15 residues. The V gene's germline CDR1 is SGHTA and CDR2 FQGTGA. The DNA of the CDR3 is TGTGCCAGCAGCCCCTCAGGACAAGCGAACACTGAAGCTTTCTTT. This codes for CASSPSGQANTEAFF.

The chain couples TRBV7-9 to TRBJ1-1; possible D gene TRBD1, 5 bases. CDR3 size: 10 residues. The ends were cut back, 9 bases at V and 6 bases at J, with 8 bases in the middle. The germline V gene has CDR1 SEHNR and CDR2 FQNEAQ (reference sequence). This chain's CDR3 is CASGHPEAFF. The CDR3 DNA reads as TGTGCCAGTGGACACCCTGAAGCTTTCTTT.